A selection of T cell receptor beta chains follows, all from one sample in a study of shared clonotypes between healthy human individuals. Measured with immunoSEQ multiplex PCR; TCRdb has only the in-frame clones, and not every one. Here the sample spans around 2.1 million clones, roughly 91% being singletons. Material: naive CD8+ T cells from PBMCs. These receptors originate from a man aged 18 to 30 in good health. Some clones in this sample may be carry-over from other donors' samples. Each CDR3 is given with its conserved first and last residue. The D gene is left open where the match is weak. Some rows mark clone size as missing; the rest say once, few, many or name a class of expanded clone.

>TRBD1|TRBV5-4|NA|13|TRBJ2-7
CASSTDRVGEQYF
TGTGCCAGCAGCACCGACAGGGTGGGGGAGCAGTACTTC
>NA|TRBV19|NA|12|TRBJ2-7
CASSLGGYEQYF
TGTGCCAGTAGCCTCGGGGGCTACGAGCAGTACTTC
>NA|TRBV6-1|NA|11|TRBJ1-2
CADRGNYGYTF
TGTGCGGACAGAGGAAACTATGGCTACACCTTC
>NA|TRBV5-4|NA|14|TRBJ2-2
CASSLGGSPGELFF
TGTGCCAGCAGCTTGGGGGGTAGTCCCGGGGAGCTGTTTTTT
>NA|TRBV27|NA|12|TRBJ2-7
CASTGPNYEQYF
TGTGCCAGTACCGGGCCAAACTACGAGCAGTACTTC
>TRBD2|TRBV5-6|NA|16|TRBJ2-2
CASSFPGLPHTGELFF
TGTGCCAGCAGCTTTCCGGGACTACCCCACACCGGGGAGCTGTTTTTT
>NA|TRBV4-1|NA|14|TRBJ2-7
CASSRLDGPYEQYF
TGCGCCAGCAGCCGCTTGGACGGACCCTACGAGCAGTACTTC
>TRBD1|TRBV4-2|NA|14|TRBJ2-7
CASSQLAGGYEQYF
TGTGCCAGCAGCCAGTTGGCAGGGGGCTACGAGCAGTACTTC
>NA|TRBV4-2|NA|15|TRBJ1-1
CASSQEQLPNTEAFF
TGTGCCAGCAGCCAAGAGCAGCTACCGAACACTGAAGCTTTCTTT
>TRBD2|TRBV7-6|NA|15|TRBJ2-7
CASSLGTSGSYEQYF
TGTGCCAGCAGCTTAGGGACTAGCGGGTCCTACGAGCAGTACTTC
>NA|TRBV7-9|NA|16|TRBJ2-3
CASSPRWRGRTDTQYF
TGTGCCAGCAGCCCCCGGTGGAGGGGGCGTACAGATACGCAGTATTTT
>NA|TRBV9|NA|15|TRBJ1-2
CASSATTVAYYGYTF
TGTGCCAGCAGCGCCACGACAGTCGCATACTATGGCTACACCTTC
>NA|TRBV27|NA|14|TRBJ2-1
CASSITPGYNEQFF
TGTGCCAGCAGTATAACTCCTGGGTACAATGAGCAGTTCTTC
>NA|TRBV10-2|NA|13|TRBJ1-1
CASRGLLNTEAFF
TGCGCCAGCCGGGGTCTCCTGAACACTGAAGCTTTCTTT
>NA|TRBV7-6|few|13|TRBJ1-5
CASSAGSNQPQHF
TGTGCCAGCAGCGCGGGTAGCAATCAGCCCCAGCATTTT
>NA|TRBV29-1|NA|11|TRBJ2-1
CSGEIDNEQFF
TGCAGCGGAGAAATAGACAATGAGCAGTTCTTC
>NA|TRBV19|NA|12|TRBJ2-3
CASPPGTDTQYF
TGTGCCAGCCCCCCGGGCACAGATACGCAGTATTTT
>NA|TRBV29-1|NA|12|TRBJ1-1
CSVPGVGTEAFF
TGCAGCGTTCCGGGCGTTGGCACTGAAGCTTTCTTT
>NA|TRBV5-5|NA|15|TRBJ1-5
CASSLDTAYNQPQHF
TGTGCCAGCAGCTTGGACACGGCATACAATCAGCCCCAGCATTTT
>NA|TRBV7-8|NA|18|TRBJ2-1
CASSTRPGLPVSYNEQFF
TGTGCCAGCAGCACCAGACCGGGACTCCCGGTCTCGTACAATGAGCAGTTCTTC
>NA|TRBV5-6|NA|15|TRBJ2-7
CASSPKAGSSYEQYF
TGTGCCAGCAGCCCGAAGGCAGGTAGCTCCTACGAGCAGTACTTC
>NA|TRBV18|NA|13|TRBJ2-7
CASSPTTTYEQYF
TGTGCCAGCTCACCAACTACGACCTACGAGCAGTACTTC
>TRBD1|TRBV27|NA|16|TRBJ1-2
CASSSWDRVANYGYTF
TGTGCCAGCAGCTCCTGGGACAGGGTTGCTAACTATGGCTACACCTTC
>NA|TRBV4-1|NA|15|TRBJ2-6
CASSLPLIGANVLTF
TGCGCCAGCAGCCTCCCTTTAATCGGGGCCAACGTCCTGACTTTC
>NA|TRBV10-2|NA|17|TRBJ2-3
CASSESNRAYGYDTQYF
TGCGCCAGCAGTGAGTCGAACCGGGCCTACGGGTATGATACGCAGTATTTT
>NA|TRBV5-1|once|15|TRBJ2-1
CASSFPGEGYNEQFF
TGCGCCAGCAGCTTCCCGGGAGAGGGATACAATGAGCAGTTCTTC
>NA|TRBV6-5|NA|14|TRBJ2-7
CASSSRDWSREQYF
TGTGCCAGCAGTTCCCGGGACTGGTCACGCGAGCAGTACTTC
>TRBD2|TRBV10-1|NA|14|TRBJ2-1
CASSGGGISNEQFF
TGCGCCAGCAGCGGGGGGGGTATCAGCAATGAGCAGTTCTTC
>NA|TRBV21-1|NA|19|TRBJ2-2
CASSARRGLAGGRAGELFF
TGTGCCAGCAGCGCCCGAAGGGGGCTAGCGGGAGGGCGGGCCGGGGAGCTGTTTTTT
>NA|TRBV4-2|NA|16|TRBJ2-1
CASSLTISGTYNEQFF
TGTGCCAGCAGCCTTACGATCAGCGGGACATACAATGAGCAGTTCTTC
>NA|TRBV27|NA|12|TRBJ2-1
CHTRGPYNEQFF
TGTCACACTCGGGGGCCCTACAATGAGCAGTTCTTC
>NA|TRBV7-9|NA|14|TRBJ2-3
CASSLEGGADTQYF
TGTGCCAGCAGCTTAGAGGGGGGAGCAGATACGCAGTATTTT
>TRBD1|TRBV9|NA|14|TRBJ1-1
CASSGRTGHTEAFF
TGTGCCAGCAGCGGAAGGACAGGGCACACTGAAGCTTTCTTT
>NA|TRBV5-4|NA|14|TRBJ2-1
CASSLWTRPDEQFF
TGTGCCAGCAGCCTATGGACTCGCCCGGATGAGCAGTTCTTC
>NA|TRBV27|NA|15|TRBJ2-2
CASSLLEGGPGELFF
TGTGCCAGCAGTTTACTAGAAGGGGGACCCGGGGAGCTGTTTTTT
>TRBD2|TRBV2|NA|14|TRBJ2-1
CASIRTRVTNEQFF
TGTGCCAGCATCCGGACTAGAGTAACCAATGAGCAGTTCTTC
>NA|TRBV5-6|NA|14|TRBJ2-7
CASSLVGRTYEQYF
TGTGCCAGCAGCTTGGTGGGCAGGACCTACGAGCAGTACTTC
>NA|TRBV13|NA|13|TRBJ1-5
CASSPQGNQPQHF
TGTGCCAGCAGCCCACAGGGAAATCAGCCCCAGCATTTT
>NA|TRBV4-1|NA|14|TRBJ2-2
CASSLLAEGGELFF
TGCGCCAGCAGCCTTTTAGCGGAGGGGGGGGAGCTGTTTTTT